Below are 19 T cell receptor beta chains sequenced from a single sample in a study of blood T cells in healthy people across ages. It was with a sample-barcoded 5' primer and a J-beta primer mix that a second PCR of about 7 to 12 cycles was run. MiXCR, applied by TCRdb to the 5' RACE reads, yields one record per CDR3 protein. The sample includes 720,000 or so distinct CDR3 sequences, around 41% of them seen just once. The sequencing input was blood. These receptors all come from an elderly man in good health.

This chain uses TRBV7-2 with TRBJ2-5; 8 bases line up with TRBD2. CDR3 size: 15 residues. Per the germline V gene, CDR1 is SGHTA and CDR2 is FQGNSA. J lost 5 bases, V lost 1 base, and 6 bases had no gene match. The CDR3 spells CASSLESGRAETQYF. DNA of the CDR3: TGTGCCAGCAGCTTAGAAAGCGGGAGAGCGGAGACCCAGTACTTC. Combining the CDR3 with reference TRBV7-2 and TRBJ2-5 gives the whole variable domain GAGVSQSPSNKVTEKGKDVELRCDPISGHTALYWYRQSLGQGLEFLIYFQGNSAPDKSGLPSDRFSAERTGGSVSTLTIQRTQQEDSAVYLCASSLESGRAETQYFGPGTRLLVL.

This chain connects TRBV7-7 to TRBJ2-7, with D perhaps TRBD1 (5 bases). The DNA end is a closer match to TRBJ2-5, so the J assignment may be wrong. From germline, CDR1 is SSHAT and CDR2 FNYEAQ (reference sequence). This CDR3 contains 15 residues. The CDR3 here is CASSLSQGGWETQYF. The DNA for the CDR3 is TGTGCCAGCAGCTTAAGTCAGGGCGGCTGGGAGACCCAGTACTTC.

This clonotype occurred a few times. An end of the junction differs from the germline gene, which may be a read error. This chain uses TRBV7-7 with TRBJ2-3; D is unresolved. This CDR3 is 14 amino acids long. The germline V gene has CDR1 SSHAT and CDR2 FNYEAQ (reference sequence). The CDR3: CASSPAGLPDTQYF. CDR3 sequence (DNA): TGTGCTAGCAGCCCCGCCGGCCTCCCAGATACGCAGTATTTT.

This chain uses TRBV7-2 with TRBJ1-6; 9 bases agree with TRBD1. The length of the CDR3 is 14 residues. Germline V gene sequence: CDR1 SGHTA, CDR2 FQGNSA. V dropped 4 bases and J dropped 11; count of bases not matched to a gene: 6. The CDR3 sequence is CTSSSRQGETPLHF. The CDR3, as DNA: TGTACCAGCAGCTCCCGACAGGGGGAAACACCCCTCCACTTT.

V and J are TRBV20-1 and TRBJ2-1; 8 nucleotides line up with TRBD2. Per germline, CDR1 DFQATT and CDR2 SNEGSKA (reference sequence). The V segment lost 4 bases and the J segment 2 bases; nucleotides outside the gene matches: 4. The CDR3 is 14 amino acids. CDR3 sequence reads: CSATGGGPYNEQFF. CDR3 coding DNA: TGCAGTGCTACCGGCGGGGGGCCCTACAATGAGCAGTTCTTC.

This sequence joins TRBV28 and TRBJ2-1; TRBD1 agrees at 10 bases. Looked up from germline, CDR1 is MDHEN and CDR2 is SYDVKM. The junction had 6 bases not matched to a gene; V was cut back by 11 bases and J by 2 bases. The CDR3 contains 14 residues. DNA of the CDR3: TGTGCCGGCATTGGACAGGGGGCCTACAATGAGCAGTTCTTC. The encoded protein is CAGIGQGAYNEQFF.

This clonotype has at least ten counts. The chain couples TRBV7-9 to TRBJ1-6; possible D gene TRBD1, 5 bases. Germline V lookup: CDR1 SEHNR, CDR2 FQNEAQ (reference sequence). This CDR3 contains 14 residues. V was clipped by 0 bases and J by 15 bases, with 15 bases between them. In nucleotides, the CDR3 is TGTGCCAGCAGCTTAGCGGGGGGACGTCGAAACCTCCACTTT. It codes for CASSLAGGRRNLHF.

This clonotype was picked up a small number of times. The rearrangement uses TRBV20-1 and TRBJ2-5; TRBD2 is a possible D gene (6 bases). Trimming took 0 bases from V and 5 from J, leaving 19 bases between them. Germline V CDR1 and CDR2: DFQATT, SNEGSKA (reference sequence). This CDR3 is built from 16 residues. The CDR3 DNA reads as TGCAGTGCTAGAGATCGAGGGAGGCCGACGGATGAGACCCAGTACTTC. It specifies CSARDRGRPTDETQYF.

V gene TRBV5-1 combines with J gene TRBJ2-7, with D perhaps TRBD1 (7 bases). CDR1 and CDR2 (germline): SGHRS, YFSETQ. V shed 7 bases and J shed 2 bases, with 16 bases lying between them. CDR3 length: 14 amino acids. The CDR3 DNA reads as TGCGCCAGCGCGGGGACAGCTCGTCCCTACGAGCAGTACTTC. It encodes CASAGTARPYEQYF.

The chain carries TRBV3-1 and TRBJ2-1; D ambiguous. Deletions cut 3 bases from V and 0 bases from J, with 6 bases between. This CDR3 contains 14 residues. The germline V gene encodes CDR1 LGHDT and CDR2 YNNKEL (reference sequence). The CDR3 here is CASSQTLSYNEQFF. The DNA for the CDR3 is TGTGCCAGCAGCCAGACTCTCTCCTACAATGAGCAGTTCTTC.

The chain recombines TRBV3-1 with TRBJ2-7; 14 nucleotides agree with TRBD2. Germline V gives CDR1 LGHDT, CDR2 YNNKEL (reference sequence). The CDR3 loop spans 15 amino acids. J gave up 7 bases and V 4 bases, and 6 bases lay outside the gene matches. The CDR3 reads CASSLGTSGSSEQYF. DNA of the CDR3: TGTGCCAGCAGCCTGGGGACTAGCGGGAGTTCTGAGCAGTACTTC.

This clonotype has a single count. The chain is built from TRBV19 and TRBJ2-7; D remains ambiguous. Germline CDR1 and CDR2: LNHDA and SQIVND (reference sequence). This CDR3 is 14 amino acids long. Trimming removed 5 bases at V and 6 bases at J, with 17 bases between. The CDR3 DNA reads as TGTGCCAGTAGTCCAGTTGTGAGTTTAGGCGAGCAGTACTTC. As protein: CASSPVVSLGEQYF.

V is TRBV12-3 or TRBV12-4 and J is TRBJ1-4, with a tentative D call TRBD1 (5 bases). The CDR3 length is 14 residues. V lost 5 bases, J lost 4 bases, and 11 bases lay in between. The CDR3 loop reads CASSRGALNEKLFF. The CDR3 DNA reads TGTGCCAGCAGTCGAGGGGCCCTTAATGAAAAACTGTTTTTT.

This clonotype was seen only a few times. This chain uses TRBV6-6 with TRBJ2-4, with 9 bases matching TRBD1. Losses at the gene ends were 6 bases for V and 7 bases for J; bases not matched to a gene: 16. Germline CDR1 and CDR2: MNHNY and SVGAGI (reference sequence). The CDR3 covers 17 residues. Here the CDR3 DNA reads TGTGCCAGCAGGGCCCAACCGGGACAGGGTCGGGGTAACATTCAGTACTTC. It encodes CASRAQPGQGRGNIQYF.

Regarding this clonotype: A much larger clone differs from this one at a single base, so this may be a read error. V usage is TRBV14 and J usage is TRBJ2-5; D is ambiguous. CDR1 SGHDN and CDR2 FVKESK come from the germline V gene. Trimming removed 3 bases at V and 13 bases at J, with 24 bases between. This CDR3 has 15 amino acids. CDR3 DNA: TGTGCCAGCAGCCACAGAACGGTGATCGTAGGAGAGCGGTACTTC. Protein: CASSHRTVIVGERYF.

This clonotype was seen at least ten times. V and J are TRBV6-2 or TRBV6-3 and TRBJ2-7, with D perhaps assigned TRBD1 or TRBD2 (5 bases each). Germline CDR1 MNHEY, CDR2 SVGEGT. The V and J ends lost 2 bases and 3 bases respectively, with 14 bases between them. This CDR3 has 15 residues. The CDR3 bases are TGTGCCAGCAGTTACGGGACCCCCCAGGACTACGAGCAGTACTTC. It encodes CASSYGTPQDYEQYF.

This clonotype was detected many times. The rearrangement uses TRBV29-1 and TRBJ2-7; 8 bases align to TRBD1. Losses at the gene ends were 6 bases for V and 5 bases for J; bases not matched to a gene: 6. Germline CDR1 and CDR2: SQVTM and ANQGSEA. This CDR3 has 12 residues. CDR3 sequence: CSVADRADEQYF. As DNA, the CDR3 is TGCAGCGTCGCGGACAGGGCAGACGAGCAGTACTTC.

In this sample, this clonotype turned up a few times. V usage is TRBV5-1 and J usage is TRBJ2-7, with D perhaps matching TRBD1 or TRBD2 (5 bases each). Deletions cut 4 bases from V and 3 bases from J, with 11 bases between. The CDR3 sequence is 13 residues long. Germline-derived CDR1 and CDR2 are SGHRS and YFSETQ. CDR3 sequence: CASSEGPNYEQYF. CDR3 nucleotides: TGCGCCAGCAGCGAGGGACCGAACTACGAGCAGTACTTC.

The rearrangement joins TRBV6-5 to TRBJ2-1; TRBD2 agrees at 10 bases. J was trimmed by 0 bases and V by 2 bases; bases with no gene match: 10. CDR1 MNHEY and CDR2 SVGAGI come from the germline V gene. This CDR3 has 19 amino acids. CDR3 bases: TGTGCCAGCAGTTACGGGGCTAGCGGGGGCCCGAGCTCCTACAATGAGCAGTTCTTC. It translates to CASSYGASGGPSSYNEQFF.